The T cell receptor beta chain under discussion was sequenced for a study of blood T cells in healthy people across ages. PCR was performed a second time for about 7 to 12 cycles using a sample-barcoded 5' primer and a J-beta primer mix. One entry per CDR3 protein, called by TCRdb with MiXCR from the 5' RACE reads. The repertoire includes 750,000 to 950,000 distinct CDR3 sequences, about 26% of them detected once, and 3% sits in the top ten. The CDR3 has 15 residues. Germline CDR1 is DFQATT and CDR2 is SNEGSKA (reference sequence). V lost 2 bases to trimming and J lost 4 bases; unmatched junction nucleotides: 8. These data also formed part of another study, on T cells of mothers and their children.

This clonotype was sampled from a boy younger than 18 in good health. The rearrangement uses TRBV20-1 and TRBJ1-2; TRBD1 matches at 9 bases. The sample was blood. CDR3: CSARSPGQGSYGYTF. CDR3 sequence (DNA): TGCAGTGCTAGATCTCCGGGACAGGGCAGCTATGGCTACACCTTC.